A selection of T cell receptor beta chains follows, all from one sample in a study of cytomegalovirus exposure and HLA in healthy donors. TCRdb's copy holds only in-frame clones and misses some; the assay was immunoSEQ multiplex PCR. The table shows roughly 200,000 clones, with roughly 68% occurring only once. Sample: PBMCs. The receptors originated from a woman aged 30 to 39 in good health and CMV-seronegative. Each CDR3 is given with its conserved first and last residue. Each record gives: clone size, V gene, D gene, J gene, CDR3 DNA, CDR3 protein. The D gene is left open where the match is weak. A clone size is listed for some rows: how often the clone was seen (once, few, many), or a class if it is expanded.

-	TRBV4-2	TRBD2	TRBJ2-1	TGTGCCAGCAGCCCAACGATCCTAGCGGGAGGCGCCAATGAGCAGTTCTTC	CASSPTILAGGANEQFF
few	TRBV5-6	TRBD1	TRBJ1-1	TGTGCCAGCAGTACCTACAGGGGCCACGGCACTGAAGCTTTCTTT	CASSTYRGHGTEAFF
-	TRBV5-5	-	TRBJ2-1	TGTGCCAGCAGCTCGAACGGACAAGCCTACAATGAGCAGTTCTTC	CASSSNGQAYNEQFF
few	TRBV11-2	TRBD2	TRBJ2-7	TGTGCCAGCAGCTTCAGCGTGGGACTAGCGTACACTATAGACTACGAGCAGTACTTC	CASSFSVGLAYTIDYEQYF
-	TRBV5-6	TRBD1	TRBJ1-1	TGTGCCAGCAGCTTCGGGACAGGGGGAAACACTGAAGCTTTCTTT	CASSFGTGGNTEAFF
-	TRBV27	TRBD1	TRBJ2-3	TGTGCCAGCAGTTTTCAGGACAGGGGGGTAGATACGCAGTATTTT	CASSFQDRGVDTQYF
once	TRBV13	-	TRBJ2-5	TGTGCCAGCAGCTCCTTTATGCAGCGGGCCCAGACCCAGTACTTC	CASSSFMQRAQTQYF
-	TRBV29-1	-	TRBJ1-1	TGCAGCGTTGAACATCTGAACACTGAAGCTTTCTTT	CSVEHLNTEAFF
-	TRBV6-1	-	TRBJ1-1	TGTGCCAGCAGTACGGACAGATCGAACACTGAAGCTTTCTTT	CASSTDRSNTEAFF
-	TRBV14	-	TRBJ2-3	TGTGCCAGCAGCCAAGGGGGGCCAGGCGTGACAGATACGCAGTATTTT	CASSQGGPGVTDTQYF
-	TRBV7-8	-	TRBJ2-5	TGTGCCAGCAGCTTTAGCCCCTATGAACAAGAGACCCAGTACTTC	CASSFSPYEQETQYF